This T cell receptor beta chain was sequenced for a study of T cell repertoires in cytomegalovirus infection. TCRdb analysed the reads with MiXCR anew, one entry per CDR3 protein. The sample contains hundreds of thousands of distinct CDR3 sequences, around 9.5% of which appear only once. The specimen sequenced was PBMCs. The source of this sequence is a human donor in good health (CMV status not recorded). Some clones in this sample may be carry-over from other donors' samples.

In DNA form, the CDR3 reads TGTGCCAGCAGTTTGATCGGGACGGTAGGACTAGCGGGAGTCGATGAGCAGTTCTTC. It yields the protein CASSLIGTVGLAGVDEQFF. The chain is built from TRBV6-2 or TRBV6-3 and TRBJ2-1, with 13 bases identical to TRBD2. Germline CDR1 and CDR2: MNHEY and SVGEGT. V lost 4 bases to trimming and J lost 8 bases; unmatched junction nucleotides: 17. The CDR3 spans 19 residues.